Listed below are T cell receptor beta chains from one sample, sequenced in a study of blood T cell repertoires in COVID-19. Produced via immunoSEQ multiplex PCR; TCRdb's table is partial and in-frame only. The sample has 240,000 or so clones, 86% seen once; the top ten hold more than 2%. The material sequenced was PBMCs or T cells enriched from blood (not recorded which). All receptors come from a woman aged 50 to 65 who had recovered from COVID-19. CDR3s include the opening cysteine and the closing phenylalanine or tryptophan. Each record gives: J gene, D gene, V gene, clone size, CDR3 protein, CDR3 DNA. D genes are given only for firm matches. For some rows the clone size is stated as once, few or many, or as a class when expanded; others skip it.

j_gene: TRBJ2-2; d_gene: TRBD2; v_gene: TRBV6-5; abundance: NA; CDR3aa: CASSYASGVTGELFF; CDR3nt: TGTGCCAGCAGTTACGCCAGCGGGGTTACCGGGGAGCTGTTTTTT
j_gene: TRBJ2-7; d_gene: NA; v_gene: TRBV7-2; abundance: NA; CDR3aa: CASSLSGSSYEQYF; CDR3nt: TGTGCCAGCAGCTTAAGCGGAAGCTCCTACGAGCAGTACTTC
j_gene: TRBJ2-3; d_gene: TRBD1; v_gene: TRBV28; abundance: NA; CDR3aa: CASSLLRTGSGDTQYF; CDR3nt: TGTGCCAGCAGTTTACTCCGGACAGGGTCGGGAGATACGCAGTATTTT
j_gene: TRBJ2-1; d_gene: TRBD1; v_gene: TRBV7-7; abundance: NA; CDR3aa: CASSKGQGAYNEQFF; CDR3nt: TGTGCTAGCAGCAAAGGACAGGGGGCCTACAATGAGCAGTTCTTC
j_gene: TRBJ1-5; d_gene: TRBD1; v_gene: TRBV19; abundance: NA; CDR3aa: CASSIGTGTYSNQPQHF; CDR3nt: TGTGCCAGTAGTATCGGGACAGGGACCTATAGCAATCAGCCCCAGCATTTT
j_gene: TRBJ2-4; d_gene: NA; v_gene: TRBV29-1; abundance: NA; CDR3aa: CSANTGFIQYF; CDR3nt: TGCAGCGCTAACACAGGGTTCATTCAGTACTTC
j_gene: TRBJ2-3; d_gene: TRBD1; v_gene: TRBV6-5; abundance: NA; CDR3aa: CASRPGQEYTDTQYF; CDR3nt: TGTGCCAGCAGACCCGGACAGGAATACACAGATACGCAGTATTTT
j_gene: TRBJ2-2; d_gene: NA; v_gene: TRBV27; abundance: NA; CDR3aa: CASTLSRRAGELFF; CDR3nt: TGTGCCAGCACCTTATCGAGGAGGGCCGGGGAGCTGTTTTTT
j_gene: TRBJ2-3; d_gene: TRBD2; v_gene: TRBV9; abundance: NA; CDR3aa: CASSRGLAATDTQYF; CDR3nt: TGTGCCAGCAGCAGGGGACTAGCGGCGACAGATACGCAGTATTTT
j_gene: TRBJ2-5; d_gene: NA; v_gene: TRBV5-1; abundance: NA; CDR3aa: CASSTGHYGETQYF; CDR3nt: TGCGCCAGCAGCACCGGACACTACGGGGAGACCCAGTACTTC
j_gene: TRBJ2-5; d_gene: TRBD1; v_gene: TRBV3-1/TRBV3-2; abundance: NA; CDR3aa: CASSLRPGQGVETQYF; CDR3nt: TGTGCCAGCAGCCTCCGGCCGGGACAGGGAGTTGAGACCCAGTACTTC
j_gene: TRBJ1-5; d_gene: TRBD1; v_gene: TRBV24-1; abundance: NA; CDR3aa: CATSESGQGSNQPQHF; CDR3nt: TGTGCCACCAGTGAGTCGGGACAGGGTAGCAATCAGCCCCAGCATTTT
j_gene: TRBJ2-3; d_gene: NA; v_gene: TRBV7-9; abundance: NA; CDR3aa: CASSLGGPTDTQYF; CDR3nt: TGTGCCAGCAGCTTAGGGGGCCCCACAGATACGCAGTATTTT
j_gene: TRBJ2-1; d_gene: TRBD2; v_gene: TRBV18; abundance: NA; CDR3aa: CASSGRVGDQSSYNEQFF; CDR3nt: TGTGCCAGCTCCGGGAGGGTTGGGGATCAGAGCTCCTACAATGAGCAGTTCTTC
j_gene: TRBJ2-2; d_gene: NA; v_gene: TRBV7-2; abundance: NA; CDR3aa: CASSPRSGDTGELFF; CDR3nt: TGTGCCAGCAGCCCCCGATCTGGAGACACCGGGGAGCTGTTTTTT
j_gene: TRBJ1-3; d_gene: NA; v_gene: TRBV9; abundance: NA; CDR3aa: CASSVGVGAGNTIYF; CDR3nt: TGTGCCAGCAGCGTAGGGGTGGGGGCAGGAAACACCATATATTTT
j_gene: TRBJ1-1; d_gene: NA; v_gene: TRBV3-1/TRBV3-2; abundance: NA; CDR3aa: CASSPRGNTEAFF; CDR3nt: TGTGCCAGCAGCCCCAGAGGGAACACTGAAGCTTTCTTT
j_gene: TRBJ1-2; d_gene: NA; v_gene: TRBV18; abundance: NA; CDR3aa: CASSPNFDGNYGYTF; CDR3nt: TGTGCCAGCTCACCAAACTTTGACGGGAACTATGGCTACACCTTC
j_gene: TRBJ1-1; d_gene: NA; v_gene: TRBV18; abundance: NA; CDR3aa: CASSPGQDTEAFF; CDR3nt: TGTGCCAGCTCACCGGGTCAGGACACTGAAGCTTTCTTT
j_gene: TRBJ2-3; d_gene: NA; v_gene: TRBV7-9; abundance: NA; CDR3aa: CASSLQGSTDTQYF; CDR3nt: TGTGCCAGCAGCTTACAGGGAAGCACAGATACGCAGTATTTT
j_gene: TRBJ1-1; d_gene: NA; v_gene: TRBV18; abundance: NA; CDR3aa: CASSRGGSNTEAFF; CDR3nt: TGTGCCAGCTCACGGGGAGGGAGTAACACTGAAGCTTTCTTT
j_gene: TRBJ1-2; d_gene: TRBD1; v_gene: TRBV9; abundance: few; CDR3aa: CASSATGDYGYTF; CDR3nt: TGTGCCAGCAGCGCAACAGGGGACTATGGCTACACCTTC
j_gene: TRBJ2-3; d_gene: NA; v_gene: TRBV13; abundance: NA; CDR3aa: CASSLGHAGTDTQYF; CDR3nt: TGTGCCAGCAGCTTAGGCCACGCGGGCACAGATACGCAGTATTTT
j_gene: TRBJ2-7; d_gene: TRBD1; v_gene: TRBV7-6; abundance: NA; CDR3aa: CASSLGQGAAYEQYF; CDR3nt: TGTGCCAGCAGCTTAGGGCAGGGGGCTGCCTACGAGCAGTACTTC
j_gene: TRBJ1-4; d_gene: NA; v_gene: TRBV4-2; abundance: NA; CDR3aa: CASSQGSVRPPGEKLFF; CDR3nt: TGTGCCAGCAGCCAAGGGTCGGTCCGGCCGCCAGGCGAAAAACTGTTTTTT
j_gene: TRBJ2-7; d_gene: NA; v_gene: TRBV7-2; abundance: once; CDR3aa: CASSPTHERSLLNEQYF; CDR3nt: TGTGCCAGCAGCCCCACACACGAGCGGAGCCTACTAAACGAGCAGTACTTC
j_gene: TRBJ1-1; d_gene: NA; v_gene: TRBV29-1; abundance: NA; CDR3aa: CSATGPTTEAFF; CDR3nt: TGCAGCGCAACAGGGCCCACCACTGAAGCTTTCTTT
j_gene: TRBJ2-7; d_gene: TRBD2; v_gene: TRBV6-6; abundance: once; CDR3aa: CASTLRGGGAYEQYF; CDR3nt: TGTGCCAGCACCCTACGGGGCGGGGGGGCGTACGAGCAGTACTTC
j_gene: TRBJ2-7; d_gene: NA; v_gene: TRBV11-1; abundance: NA; CDR3aa: CASSLVLGGYEQYF; CDR3nt: TGTGCCAGCAGCTTAGTTCTGGGAGGCTACGAGCAGTACTTC
j_gene: TRBJ2-2; d_gene: NA; v_gene: TRBV4-1; abundance: NA; CDR3aa: CASSQKQGNGELFF; CDR3nt: TGCGCCAGCAGCCAGAAACAGGGTAACGGGGAGCTGTTTTTT
j_gene: TRBJ2-5; d_gene: NA; v_gene: TRBV9; abundance: NA; CDR3aa: CASNIGPGETQYF; CDR3nt: TGTGCCAGCAACATTGGCCCAGGGGAGACCCAGTACTTC
j_gene: TRBJ2-2; d_gene: NA; v_gene: TRBV9; abundance: NA; CDR3aa: CASSDRLVTGELFF; CDR3nt: TGTGCCAGCAGCGACCGACTAGTAACCGGGGAGCTGTTTTTT
j_gene: TRBJ1-6; d_gene: NA; v_gene: TRBV30; abundance: NA; CDR3aa: CAFSNRQLNNSPLHF; CDR3nt: TGTGCCTTCTCCAATAGACAGCTGAATAATTCACCCCTCCACTTT
j_gene: TRBJ2-3; d_gene: NA; v_gene: TRBV11-2; abundance: NA; CDR3aa: CASSQDGGEITDTQYF; CDR3nt: TGTGCCAGCAGCCAGGACGGCGGGGAGATCACAGATACGCAGTATTTT
j_gene: TRBJ1-5; d_gene: NA; v_gene: TRBV19; abundance: NA; CDR3aa: CASSMPQSREQPQHF; CDR3nt: TGTGCCAGTAGTATGCCCCAGTCCAGGGAACAGCCCCAGCATTTT
j_gene: TRBJ1-4; d_gene: TRBD1; v_gene: TRBV6-2/TRBV6-3; abundance: NA; CDR3aa: CASSYSRDRRTEKLFF; CDR3nt: TGTGCCAGCAGTTACTCGAGGGACAGGCGGACAGAAAAACTGTTTTTT
j_gene: TRBJ1-2; d_gene: NA; v_gene: TRBV10-2; abundance: NA; CDR3aa: CASSESSYGYTF; CDR3nt: TGCGCCAGCAGTGAGTCGAGCTATGGCTACACCTTC
j_gene: TRBJ1-5; d_gene: NA; v_gene: TRBV10-2; abundance: NA; CDR3aa: CASSEAGVNQPQHF; CDR3nt: TGCGCCAGCAGTGAGGCGGGGGTTAATCAGCCCCAGCATTTT
j_gene: TRBJ1-2; d_gene: NA; v_gene: TRBV10-2; abundance: NA; CDR3aa: CASSEPDTANYGYTF; CDR3nt: TGCGCCAGCAGTGAGCCAGATACAGCTAACTATGGCTACACCTTC
j_gene: TRBJ1-6; d_gene: NA; v_gene: TRBV12-3/TRBV12-4; abundance: NA; CDR3aa: CASSSDRSSPLHF; CDR3nt: TGTGCCAGCAGTTCTGACAGATCCTCACCCCTCCACTTT
j_gene: TRBJ2-1; d_gene: TRBD2; v_gene: TRBV6-5; abundance: NA; CDR3aa: CASSYSGGGSWYEQFF; CDR3nt: TGTGCCAGCAGTTACTCTGGGGGGGGGTCCTGGTATGAGCAGTTCTTC